This T cell receptor beta chain originates from a study of blood T cell repertoires in COVID-19. Study-wide background: PBMCs, B-cell-depleted T cells, or T cells were the source of the cDNA or gDNA that made up the material.

Per the original methods: By means of reference gene primer amplification, nucleated cell counts were estimated. The method was immunoSEQ multiplex PCR; TCRdb's version includes in-frame clones alone and lacks a portion of them. V and J calls and clone size are as listed in that table; D and trimming were resolved from the DNA. The table has more than 300,000 clones, about 87% seen once. Only a few counts were recorded for this clone. The ends were cut back, 3 bases at V and 13 bases at J, with 16 bases in the middle. Looked up from germline, CDR1 is SNHLY and CDR2 is FYNNEI. This CDR3 is 12 amino acids long.

The receptor comes from a woman aged 30 to 39 with COVID-19, enrolled during active disease. Sample: peripheral blood. The chain carries TRBV2 and TRBJ2-7; the D is unclear. The DNA of the CDR3 is TGTGCCAGCAGTGATACGCGGCGGTCTCCTTACTTC. Translating gives CASSDTRRSPYF. Complete variable domain (other parts from reference TRBV2 and TRBJ2-7): EPEVTQTPSHQVTQMGQEVILRCVPISNHLYFYWYRQILGQKVEFLVSFYNNEISEKSEIFDDQFSVERPDGSNFTLKIRSTKLEDSAMYFCASSDTRRSPYFGPGTRLTVT.